This record concerns one TCR beta chain sequence. Antigen: not known. Clones were sequenced by immunoSEQ multiplex PCR, and TCRdb holds only the in-frame ones, with some missing. The sample holds 95,000 to 150,000 clones, around 89% seen once. Ipilimumab-mediated CTLA-4 blockade plus focal radiation was given to patients having chemo-refractory metastatic non-small-cell lung cancer. The data are from a study of radiotherapy plus CTLA-4 blockade in lung cancer. Study information: Disease control was present in more than 30% of patients, and objective responses in approximately 18%.

In germline, CDR1 is SNHLY, CDR2 FYNNEI. J gave up 8 bases and V 7 bases, and 5 bases lay outside the gene matches. The CDR3 spans 12 residues. Findings of the study overall: Radiotherapy with ipilimumab was followed by blood expansion of tumor-derived clones. Per reports, early blood T cell clone dynamics, plus interferon-beta, forecast response most strongly.

The clonotype comes from a human donor with non-small cell lung cancer that progressed on radiotherapy plus ipilimumab. The sequencing used peripheral blood, collected from a patient treated with radiotherapy plus ipilimumab. The chain carries TRBV2 and TRBJ2-4; TRBD1 agrees at 7 bases. In DNA form, the CDR3 reads TGTGCCAGCACACAGGGGTGGGACATTCAGTACTTC. The encoded protein is CASTQGWDIQYF.